The clone carrying this TCR beta chain has just a few counts. The antigen is not known. At one end the junction does not follow the germline gene, possibly because of a read error. These data come from a study of beta chain features in type 1 diabetes. Study-wide results and caveats: Moderate but significant shortening of TCRB CDR3s was recorded in all four CD4+ subsets from Type 1 diabetes patients.

CD45RO/CCR7/CD25/CD127/CD95/CD27 separated CD4+ naive, central memory, regulatory and stem cell-like memory cells by sorting. Each of the sorted populations had a purity greater than 98%. The isolated RNA, all of it, was reverse transcribed, so expressed TCRB transcripts were what got sequenced. Profiling relied on immunoSEQ multiplex PCR, and the TCRdb table lists in-frame clones only, not all of them. The profile shows about 160,000 clones, approximately 9% of them singletons. The CDR3 covers 13 residues. Germline assignment: CDR1 MNHEY and CDR2 SVGAGI. Sequencing was carried out using central memory CD4+ T cells from blood. The gene calls are TRBV6-5 and TRBJ2-1; D may be TRBD2 (6 bases). The receptor comes from a woman aged 18-29 years with type 1 diabetes. The CDR3 DNA follows: TGTGCCATCAGTGTTGGCGGGGTCGATGAGCAGTTCTTC. It is translated as CAISVGGVDEQFF.